This T cell receptor (beta chain) is from a study of cytotoxic CD8 clonotypes in ibrutinib-treated CLL. Study-wide context: Of the patients, eleven to twelve were relapsed/refractory, around 16 treatment-naive and fewer than 18 IGHV unmutated. Following treatment for a median roughly twelve months, range 6 to 36, response samples were then taken. Samples showed on average approximately 260,000 productive templates and around 94,000 productive rearrangements. Study-level results: An increase in clonality occurred at ibrutinib response, followed by a return toward baseline at progression.

The repertoire was sequenced with immunoSEQ multiplex PCR; TCRdb's copy has only in-frame clones and lacks some. The table records roughly 51,000 clones, roughly 57% of them present only once. V was trimmed by 5 bases and J by 7 bases, leaving 12 bases between them. From germline, CDR1 is SGHTA and CDR2 FQGNSA. The CDR3 extends over 13 amino acids. Notes on this clone: What it recognizes is unknown.

The sequences come from PBMCs, collected after 12 months of ibrutinib treatment. This receptor was obtained from a human donor with chronic lymphocytic leukemia. The genes are TRBV7-2 and TRBJ1-5; a possible D gene is TRBD1 (5 bases). The CDR3 nucleotides read TGTGCCAGCAGCCTCGAGGGGAAGCAGCCCCAGCATTTT. Translated: CASSLEGKQPQHF.